These 22 T cell receptor beta chains share one sample of origin, sequenced in a study of technical replicates of blood from a few donors. TCRdb's copy holds only in-frame clones and misses some; the assay was immunoSEQ multiplex PCR. The repertoire holds roughly 100,000 clones, with approximately 96% as singletons. The specimen was T cells isolated from PBMCs. Receptors were obtained from a human donor in good health.

V and J are TRBV10-1 and TRBJ1-5; no firm D call. V was shortened by 6 bases and J by 5 bases, with 11 bases between the two germline ends. From germline, CDR1 is WNHNN and CDR2 SYGVQD (reference sequence). The length of the CDR3 is 13 residues. CDR3 in DNA: TGCGCCAGCAGCGGGTCCCCGGATCAGCCCCAGCATTTT. It yields the protein CASSGSPDQPQHF.

This chain links TRBV6-1 with TRBJ1-4; 8 positions agree with TRBD1. The CDR3 is made up of 13 amino acids. V lost 6 bases and J lost 7; bases outside the gene matches: 4. Germline CDR1 is MNHNS and CDR2 is SASEGT. CDR3 nucleotides: TGTGCCAGCAGGGTCAGGGGGCTTGAAAAACTGTTTTTT. This codes for CASRVRGLEKLFF.

This chain connects TRBV18 to TRBJ1-2; D ambiguous. Germline V gene lookup returns CDR1 KGHSH and CDR2 LQKENI. V lost 2 bases and J lost 6, with 10 bases in between. CDR3 length: 13 amino acids. The CDR3 DNA reads as TGTGCCAGCTCACCAAGGGAGGCGAATGGCTACACCTTC. Its protein product is CASSPREANGYTF.

This chain joins TRBV4-1 and TRBJ2-5; possible D gene TRBD2, 6 bases. The CDR3 loop spans 17 amino acids. CDR1 is MGHRA, CDR2 YSYEKL, per germline. Trimming removed 0 bases from V and 5 bases from J, with 19 bases in between. DNA for the CDR3: TGCGCCAGCAGCCAAGATTCCCTCTATACGGAGGGGGAGACCCAGTACTTC. It codes for CASSQDSLYTEGETQYF.

This sequence joins TRBV12-5 and TRBJ2-7; TRBD2 matches 11 bases. Germline V gene data show CDR1 as LGHNT and CDR2 as FRNRAP. Unmatched junction bases numbered 3, after V lost 5 bases and J lost 0 bases. The CDR3 covers 15 residues. CDR3 DNA sequence: TGTGCTAGTGGTACCGGGACTAGCGGCTCCTACGAGCAGTACTTC. Protein sequence: CASGTGTSGSYEQYF.

V and J are TRBV6-5 and TRBJ2-1; D might be TRBD1 (6 bases). V was trimmed by 4 bases and J by 7 bases, leaving 14 bases between them. CDR3 size: 14 residues. The germline V gene encodes CDR1 MNHEY and CDR2 SVGAGI. CDR3 sequence: CASSFMTQGNEQFF. The CDR3 DNA follows: TGTGCCAGCAGTTTTATGACCCAGGGGAATGAGCAGTTCTTC.

The chain uses TRBV6-6 and TRBJ2-1; 8 bases are a match to TRBD2. Germline CDR1 reads MNHNY; CDR2 reads SVGAGI (reference sequence). Germline trimming cut 0 bases from V and 8 bases from J; bases unmatched to any gene: 3. The CDR3 sequence is 14 residues long. The CDR3, as DNA: TGTGCCAGCAGTTACTCAGCGGGGGAAGATGAGCAGTTCTTC. This encodes CASSYSAGEDEQFF.

The genes are TRBV4-1 and TRBJ1-2, with 7 bases identical to TRBD1. Germline CDR1 is MGHRA and CDR2 is YSYEKL. Trimming cost V 8 bases and J 4 bases; bases outside gene matches: 16. The CDR3 runs 16 residues. The CDR3 bases are TGCGCCAGCGGCGAAAAAATTCCAGGGGGAGGCTATGGCTACACCTTC. This gives the protein CASGEKIPGGGYGYTF.

The rearrangement links TRBV7-6 to TRBJ2-1; 13 nucleotides match TRBD2. The length of the CDR3 is 16 residues. J lost 9 bases, V lost 4 bases, and 9 bases had no gene match. CDR1 and CDR2 from the germline V gene are SGHVS and FNYEAQ. CDR3 loop: CASSSLLAGGRVEQFF. Written as DNA, the CDR3 is TGTGCCAGCAGCTCCCTACTAGCGGGAGGGCGGGTTGAGCAGTTCTTC.

The chain links TRBV7-9 to TRBJ1-1, with D uncertain. Trimming took off 5 bases at V and 11 bases at J, with 12 bases between the two ends. This CDR3 comprises 11 residues. CDR1 and CDR2 from the germline V gene are SEHNR and FQNEAQ (reference sequence). Here the CDR3 DNA reads TGTGCCAGCAGCCCTTTGCAGGATGCTTTCTTT. Amino acid sequence: CASSPLQDAFF.

The J gene is TRBJ2-7, the V gene TRBV7-9, with a tentative D call TRBD1 (6 bases). This CDR3 has 15 amino acids. Trimming shortened V by 2 bases and J by 5 bases, and 16 bases separated the two germline ends. Germline CDR1 SEHNR, CDR2 FQNEAQ (reference sequence). The CDR3 loop reads CASSLTRGRNHEQYF. DNA for the CDR3: TGTGCCAGCAGCTTAACCAGGGGAAGGAACCACGAGCAGTACTTC.

V gene TRBV7-2 combines with J gene TRBJ2-7, with D perhaps TRBD2 (6 bases). CDR1 and CDR2 (germline): SGHTA, FQGNSA. Deletions cut 2 bases from V and 1 base from J, with 12 bases between. This CDR3 has 15 residues. CDR3 protein: CASSLPGTYSYEQYF. Written as DNA, the CDR3 is TGTGCCAGCAGCTTACCAGGGACTTATTCCTACGAGCAGTACTTC. The whole variable domain, remainder taken from reference TRBV7-2 and TRBJ2-7, is GAGVSQSPSNKVTEKGKDVELRCDPISGHTALYWYRQSLGQGLEFLIYFQGNSAPDKSGLPSDRFSAERTGGSVSTLTIQRTQQEDSAVYLCASSLPGTYSYEQYFGPGTRLTVT.

The chain combines TRBV11-2 with TRBJ2-7, with TRBD2 identical over 8 bases. Unmatched junction bases numbered 7, after V lost 0 bases and J lost 3 bases. Germline CDR1 reads SGHAT; CDR2 reads FQNNGV. The CDR3 spans 16 residues. CDR3 sequence reads: CASSLDPGSGNYEQYF. DNA for the CDR3: TGTGCCAGCAGCTTAGATCCGGGTAGCGGGAACTACGAGCAGTACTTC.

The chain joins TRBV7-9 to TRBJ2-2; the match to TRBD1 covers 9 bases. This CDR3 has 15 amino acids. Per the germline V gene, CDR1 is SEHNR and CDR2 is FQNEAQ (reference sequence). The trim removed 7 bases at V and 4 bases at J, leaving 7 bases unmatched. CDR3 coding DNA: TGTGCCAGCACCCCGGGGACAGGGACCACCGGGGAGCTGTTTTTT. Its protein product is CASTPGTGTTGELFF.

The chain uses TRBV30 and TRBJ2-3, with a weak D call TRBD1 (5 bases). CDR1 and CDR2 (germline): GTSNPN, SVGIG (reference sequence). The CDR3 runs to 20 residues. Trimming took off 0 bases at V and 4 bases at J, with 29 bases between the two ends. CDR3 sequence (DNA): TGTGCCTGGAGTGTGGCTGGGTCTTTGGTTGAGTATTGGGGCCCAGATACGCAGTATTTT. Amino acids: CAWSVAGSLVEYWGPDTQYF.

J is TRBJ2-2 and V is TRBV4-2; TRBD2 matches 9 bases. Looked up from germline, CDR1 is LGHNA and CDR2 is YNFKEQ. Losses at the gene ends were 4 bases for V and 0 bases for J; bases not matched to a gene: 3. The CDR3 totals 16 residues. The CDR3 DNA sequence: TGTGCCAGCAGCCCGGGGACTAGCACGAACACCGGGGAGCTGTTTTTT. Translating it yields CASSPGTSTNTGELFF.

V usage is TRBV30 and J usage is TRBJ2-5; 10 bases agree with TRBD2. This CDR3 is built from 15 residues. Unmatched junction bases numbered 7, after V lost 3 bases and J lost 3 bases. Germline V gene data show CDR1 as GTSNPN and CDR2 as SVGIG (reference sequence). CDR3 sequence reads: CAWRPPLAGEETQYF. The CDR3 region has the DNA TGTGCCTGGAGACCTCCTCTAGCGGGAGAAGAGACCCAGTACTTC.

V usage is TRBV4-2 and J usage is TRBJ1-4; D is possibly TRBD1 (5 bases). The CDR3 length is 17 residues. V was cut by 3 bases and J by 8 bases, with 22 bases left in between. The germline V gene encodes CDR1 LGHNA and CDR2 YNFKEQ. CDR3 protein: CASSQLGVGGVKEKLFF. For the CDR3, the DNA is TGTGCCAGCAGCCAGTTAGGGGTAGGTGGGGTAAAAGAAAAACTGTTTTTT.

This chain connects TRBV19 to TRBJ1-1, with no clear D. The CDR3 sequence is 14 residues long. V was clipped by 6 bases and J by 3 bases, with 14 bases between them. Germline CDR1 and CDR2: LNHDA and SQIVND (reference sequence). As DNA, the CDR3 is TGTGCCAGTAGAAGGAACTCGAGGCACACTGAAGCTTTCTTT. Residues: CASRRNSRHTEAFF.

The J gene is TRBJ1-5, the V gene TRBV2; 7 bases match TRBD1. Unmatched junction bases numbered 11, after V lost 5 bases and J lost 7 bases. Per germline, CDR1 SNHLY and CDR2 FYNNEI. The CDR3 loop spans 15 amino acids. Here the CDR3 DNA reads TGTGCCAGCAGTCAAATGGCACAGGGGAACCAGCCCCAGCATTTT. It yields the protein CASSQMAQGNQPQHF.

The CDR3: CASSLGFWSSGDPLLSTDTQYF. The CDR3 bases are TGTGCCAGCAGCTTAGGGTTCTGGTCTAGCGGGGACCCTCTACTTAGCACAGATACGCAGTATTTT. The rearrangement links TRBV7-8 to TRBJ2-3, with TRBD2 matching 9 bases. The V gene end was trimmed by 1 base and the J gene end by 0 bases; junction bases not matched to a gene: 20. CDR1 and CDR2 (germline): SGHVS, FQNEAQ. CDR3 length: 22 residues.

V is TRBV4-3 and J is TRBJ2-2; TRBD2 aligns across 9 bases. V lost 0 bases and J lost 5; bases outside the gene matches: 10. The CDR3 has 18 residues. The germline gives CDR1 LGHNA, CDR2 YSLEER. CDR3: CASSQDDARLAGTGELFF. Here the CDR3 DNA reads TGCGCCAGCAGCCAAGATGACGCTAGGCTAGCGGGAACCGGGGAGCTGTTTTTT.